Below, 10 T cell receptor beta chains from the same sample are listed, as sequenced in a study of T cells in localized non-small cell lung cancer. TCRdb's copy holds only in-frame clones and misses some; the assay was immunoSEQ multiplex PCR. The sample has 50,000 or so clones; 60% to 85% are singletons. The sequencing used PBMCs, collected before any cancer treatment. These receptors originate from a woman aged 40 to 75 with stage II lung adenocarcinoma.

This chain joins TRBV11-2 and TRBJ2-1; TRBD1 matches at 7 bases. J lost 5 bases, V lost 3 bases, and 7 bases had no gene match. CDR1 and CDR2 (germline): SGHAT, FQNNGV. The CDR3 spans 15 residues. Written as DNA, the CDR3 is TGTGCCAGCAGCTTCCGGGACAGTCGGCACAATGAGCAGTTCTTC. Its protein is CASSFRDSRHNEQFF.

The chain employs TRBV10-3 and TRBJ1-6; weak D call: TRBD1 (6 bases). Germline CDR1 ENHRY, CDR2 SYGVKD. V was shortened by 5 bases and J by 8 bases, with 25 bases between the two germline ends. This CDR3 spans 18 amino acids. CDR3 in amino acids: CAISPSSWGREGDSPLHF. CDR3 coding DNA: TGTGCCATCAGTCCATCAAGCTGGGGGCGGGAAGGGGATTCACCCCTCCACTTT.

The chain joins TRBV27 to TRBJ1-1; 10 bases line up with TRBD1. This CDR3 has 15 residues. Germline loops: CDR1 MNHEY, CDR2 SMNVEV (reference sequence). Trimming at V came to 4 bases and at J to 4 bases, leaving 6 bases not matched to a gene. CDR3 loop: CASSYTRTGGTEAFF. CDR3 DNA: TGTGCCAGCAGTTACACCCGGACAGGGGGCACTGAAGCTTTCTTT.

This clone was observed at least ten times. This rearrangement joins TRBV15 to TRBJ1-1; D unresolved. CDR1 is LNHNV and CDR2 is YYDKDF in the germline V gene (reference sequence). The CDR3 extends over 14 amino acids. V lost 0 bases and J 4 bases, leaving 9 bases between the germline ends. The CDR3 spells CATSRDGMGTEAFF. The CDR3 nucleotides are TGTGCCACCAGCAGAGATGGGATGGGCACTGAAGCTTTCTTT.

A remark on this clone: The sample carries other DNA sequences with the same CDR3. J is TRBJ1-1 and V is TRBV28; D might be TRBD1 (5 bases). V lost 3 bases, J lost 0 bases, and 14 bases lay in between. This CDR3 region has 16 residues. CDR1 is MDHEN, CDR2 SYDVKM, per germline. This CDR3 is CASSFLSGPMNTEAFF. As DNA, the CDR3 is TGTGCCAGCAGTTTTTTGTCGGGACCTATGAACACTGAAGCTTTCTTT.

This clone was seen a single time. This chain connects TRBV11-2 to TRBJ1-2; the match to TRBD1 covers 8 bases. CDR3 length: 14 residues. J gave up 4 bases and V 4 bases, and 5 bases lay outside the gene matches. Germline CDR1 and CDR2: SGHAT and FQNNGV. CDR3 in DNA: TGTGCCAGCAGCTCCCTGGACAGGGCCTATGGCTACACCTTC. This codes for CASSSLDRAYGYTF.

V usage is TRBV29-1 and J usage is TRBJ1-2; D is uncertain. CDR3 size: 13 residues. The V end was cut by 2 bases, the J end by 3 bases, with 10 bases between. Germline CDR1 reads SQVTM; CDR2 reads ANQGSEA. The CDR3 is CSVEQETYYGYTF. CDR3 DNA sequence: TGCAGCGTTGAACAAGAGACTTACTATGGCTACACCTTC. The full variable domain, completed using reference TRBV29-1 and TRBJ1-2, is SAVISQKPSRDICQRGTSLTIQCQVDSQVTMMFWYRQQPGQSLTLIATANQGSEATYESGFVIDKFPISRPNLTFSTLTVSNMSPEDSSIYLCSVEQETYYGYTFGSGTRLTVV.

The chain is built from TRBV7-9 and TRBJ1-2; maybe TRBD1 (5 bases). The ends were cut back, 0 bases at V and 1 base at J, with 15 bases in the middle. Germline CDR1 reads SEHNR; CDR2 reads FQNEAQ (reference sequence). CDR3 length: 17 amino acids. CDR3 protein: CASSLAQRQTVNYGYTF. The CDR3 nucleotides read TGTGCCAGCAGCTTAGCCCAACGACAGACAGTTAACTATGGCTACACCTTC.

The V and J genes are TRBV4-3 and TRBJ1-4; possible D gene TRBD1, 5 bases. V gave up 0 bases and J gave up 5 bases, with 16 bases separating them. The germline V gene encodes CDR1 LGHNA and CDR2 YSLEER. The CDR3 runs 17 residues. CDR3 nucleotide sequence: TGCGCCAGCAGCCAAGATCGGTGGGGCGGTGGGAATGAAAAACTGTTTTTT. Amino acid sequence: CASSQDRWGGGNEKLFF.

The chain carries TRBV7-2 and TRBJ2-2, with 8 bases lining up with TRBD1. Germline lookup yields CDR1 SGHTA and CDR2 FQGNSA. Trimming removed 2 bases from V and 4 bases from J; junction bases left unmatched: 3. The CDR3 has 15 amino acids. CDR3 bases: TGTGCCAGCAGCTTAACTGGACAGGGCACCGGGGAGCTGTTTTTT. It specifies CASSLTGQGTGELFF.